A single T cell receptor beta chain is shown here with its context. Which antigen it targets is not known. The junction differs from germline at one of its ends, possibly a read error. Using the deep immunoSEQ assay, TCR CDR3 regions were amplified from genomic DNA by multiplex PCR. Genomic DNA extracted from each cell subset was distributed evenly over all wells of several immunoSEQ 96-well plates, and each plate served as one replicate. For sorted subsets, approximately 210 ng of genomic DNA, equivalent to 30,000 or so T cell genomes, went into each replicate PCR. Purified libraries were quantified with a Qubit 3.0 fluorometer, sized on a Bioanalyzer 2100, and re-quantified with the KAPA Library Quantification kit. Each immunoSEQ 96-well plate was sequenced on its own single-read 150-cycle Illumina NextSeq 550 flow cell. The study's own analysis went as follows. Because only junctional sequences without quality scores were contained in the immunoSEQ output, filtering matching that applied to full-length reads could not be performed. To assign V/J genes and CDR3, sequences were annotated against IMGT germline references using PyIR, a Python wrapper for IgBLAST v1.9. Reads with weak V/J assignments (E-value above 1e-6), missing CDR3, stop codons, out-of-frame junctions, or ambiguous translated residues were removed. A V3J clonotype was defined by an identical inferred V gene, J gene, and CDR3 amino acid sequence. The percentage overlap between two repertoires was calculated by dividing the number of shared unique clonotypes by the size of the smaller repertoire. Repertoire richness was assessed with RTK rarefaction, the Chao1 estimator, and Recon v2.1 estimates of unobserved clonotypes. Generation probabilities for all TCRbeta clonotypes obtained by the gDNA method from a handful of donors were computed using OLGA. The clones in this table, taken by TCRdb from immuneACCESS, are in-frame only. Not every clone is retained; where verified, under half of the shortfall comes from an unresolved V gene, and the cause of the rest is unknown. That table gives V, J and clone size, and the DNA gave D and trimming. The sample data list 500,000 or so clones, and 90% to 96% of these were observed just once. The top ten clonotypes cover about 0.064% of the sample.

The germline V gene sets CDR1 to SGHAT and CDR2 to FQNNGV. The CDR3 covers 13 residues, taking in both the cysteine and the phenylalanine. Of all the DNA, just the CDR3 is kept, 39 bases in frame from base 1. Healthy HIV-negative adults with no recently reported acute infections or vaccinations were included as donors. Only Caucasian adults living in Nashville, Tennessee, USA were represented among the donors. Magnetic negative selection was used to enrich CD4+ T cells, after which naive cells were positively selected on CD45RA and the negative fraction became the memory subset. Blood was collected by leukapheresis, and PBMCs were isolated by Ficoll-Histopaque density gradient centrifugation and then cryopreserved in liquid nitrogen vapor phase. Purity and quantity of every magnetically sorted T cell population were checked by analytical flow cytometry. From each sorted fraction, genomic DNA was isolated and quantified by UV absorbance on a Nanodrop 2000c.

This sample was included in a study of shared clonotypes between healthy human individuals (dated by TCRdb to about 2020). Study-level background: The cohort comprised two women and three men aged 18 to 49 years. For each donor, CD4 naive and CD4 memory were each run on three plates, CD8 naive on two plates, and CD8 memory on one plate. The study deeply sequenced blood TCR repertoires of five healthy adults to estimate repertoire size and the extent of clonotype sharing between individuals. Different laboratories and diverse techniques were used to prepare libraries and sequence TCR repertoires, to increase sequencing depth and limit assay-specific biases. Each donor's leukapheresis produced roughly between roughly 0.85 and 9.5 billion PBMCs. Results the study describes overall, beyond this receptor: Pairwise subsampling led to the expectation that sequencing depth would affect the degree of clonotype sharing among donors. Sampling was limited to blood, and TCR repertoires in tissue likely differ from TCR repertoires in blood. Because the study included a small number of donors, the genetic and exposure-history diversity represented was limited. Compared with non-shared clonotypes, the clonotypes found in all four sorted-subset donors had higher generation probabilities. Rarefaction of sorted-subset datasets indicated incomplete sequencing despite the large sequencing depth. Naive subsets generally had larger estimated clonotype richness than memory subsets. Roughly 5% of naive CD4, 3.5% of naive CD8, roughly 2.4% of memory CD4, and about 0.4% of memory CD8 clonotypes were shared across four donors.

This chain is built from TRBV11-2 and TRBJ2-7, with 13 central nucleotides matching TRBD2. Input material: naive CD4+ T cells sorted from blood. The cell subset or site tag for this specimen amounts to: CD45RA+ positively selected. This clonotype was sampled from a woman younger than 45 in good health. The CDR3 is CASSLGGLAGDNF. Read as DNA, the sequence is TGTGCCAGCAGCTTAGGCGGACTAGCGGGAGACAACTTC.